This is a list of T cell receptor beta chains from one sample in a study of CD8 T cells in Susac syndrome. TCRdb passed the immunoSEQ multiplex PCR reads through MiXCR, listing each CDR3 protein once. In the table there are about 300,000 distinct CDR3 sequences, approximately 85% of which are singletons. The sequencing sample was made of CD8+ T cells from PBMCs. These receptors were collected from a human donor with multiple sclerosis. CDR3s include the opening cysteine and the closing phenylalanine or tryptophan. The D gene is left open where the match is weak. The size of a clone is reported for some rows only, either as once, few or many, or as a class for expanded clones.

J gene	D gene	V gene	clone size	CDR3 protein	CDR3 DNA
TRBJ2-7	-	TRBV27	few	CASSLGTGPSHEQYF	TGTGCCAGCAGTTTAGGGACGGGACCTTCCCACGAGCAGTACTTC
TRBJ1-5	-	TRBV6-1	-	CASKAGTGIYQPQHF	TGTGCCAGCAAGGCTGGAACAGGGATTTATCAGCCCCAGCATTTT
TRBJ2-7	-	TRBV7-8	once	CASSLLGGIPYEQYF	TGTGCCAGCAGCTTATTGGGGGGCATTCCCTACGAGCAGTACTTC
TRBJ2-1	-	TRBV27	few	CASSLLTSSYNEQFF	TGTGCCAGCAGTTTATTAACGAGCTCCTACAATGAGCAGTTCTTC
TRBJ2-3	-	TRBV27	-	CASSLSLLGNTDTQYF	TGTGCCAGCAGTTTATCTCTATTGGGGAACACAGATACGCAGTATTTT
TRBJ2-5	-	TRBV9	-	CAGSVDQETQYF	TGTGCCGGCAGCGTAGACCAAGAGACCCAGTACTTC
TRBJ2-1	-	TRBV14	-	CASSRAASYNEQFF	TGTGCCAGCAGTAGAGCGGCCTCCTACAATGAGCAGTTCTTC
TRBJ2-1	TRBD1	TRBV28	-	CASSLRGQGGNEQFF	TGTGCCAGCAGTTTACGAGGACAGGGGGGCAATGAGCAGTTCTTC
TRBJ1-2	-	TRBV5-1	-	CASSLDPLAGTNYGYTF	TGCGCCAGCAGCTTGGATCCCTTAGCCGGGACTAACTATGGCTACACCTTC
TRBJ1-5	-	TRBV28	-	CASSFSDNQPQHF	TGTGCCAGCAGTTTCAGTGACAATCAGCCCCAGCATTTT
TRBJ1-1	-	TRBV9	-	CASSVVGPGNTEAFF	TGTGCCAGCAGCGTAGTTGGCCCAGGGAACACTGAAGCTTTCTTT
TRBJ2-7	-	TRBV6-5	-	CASSYSLDSSYEQYF	TGTGCCAGCAGTTACTCCCTCGACAGCTCCTACGAGCAGTACTTC
TRBJ2-5	TRBD1	TRBV27	once	CASSLLWTGYQETQYF	TGTGCCAGCAGTTTACTCTGGACAGGGTACCAAGAGACCCAGTACTTC
TRBJ1-1	-	TRBV27	-	CASSTLARDTKNTEAFF	TGTGCCAGCAGCACCCTCGCCAGGGACACAAAGAACACTGAAGCTTTCTTT
TRBJ2-3	TRBD2	TRBV6-5	-	CASSPIAGADTQYF	TGTGCCAGCAGTCCCATAGCGGGGGCGGATACGCAGTATTTT
TRBJ2-7	TRBD1	TRBV29-1	-	CSVISVLGQGAEGEQYF	TGCAGCGTAATATCGGTCTTGGGACAGGGGGCCGAAGGCGAGCAGTACTTC
TRBJ1-5	-	TRBV20-1	-	CSARGGNSNQPQHF	TGCAGTGCTAGAGGCGGAAATAGCAATCAGCCCCAGCATTTT
TRBJ2-7	-	TRBV7-6	-	CASSLEGLHEQYF	TGTGCCAGCAGCTTAGAAGGATTACACGAGCAGTACTTC
TRBJ1-1	-	TRBV7-2	-	CASTLPQINEAFF	TGTGCCAGCACGCTTCCACAGATCAATGAAGCTTTCTTT
TRBJ2-3	TRBD2	TRBV4-1	-	CASSHPNRVLAGTDTQYF	TGCGCCAGCAGCCACCCTAATCGCGTACTAGCGGGAACAGATACGCAGTATTTT
TRBJ2-3	TRBD1	TRBV2	-	CASSEGTGSTDTQYF	TGTGCCAGCAGTGAGGGGACAGGGAGCACAGATACGCAGTATTTT
TRBJ2-7	-	TRBV27	-	CASRGTSTYEQYF	TGTGCCAGCAGAGGAACTTCTACCTACGAGCAGTACTTC
TRBJ2-7	-	TRBV2	-	CASSAPGQIRHF	TGTGCCAGCAGTGCGCCGGGGCAGATACGTCACTTC
TRBJ2-3	TRBD2	TRBV5-4	-	CASSPWLGLANTDTQYF	TGTGCCAGCAGCCCATGGCTTGGACTAGCTAACACAGATACGCAGTATTTT
TRBJ1-4	-	TRBV5-4	-	CASSRATNEKLFF	TGTGCCAGCAGCAGGGCGACTAATGAAAAACTGTTTTTT